This T cell receptor (beta chain) was found in a study of cytomegalovirus exposure and HLA in healthy donors. Primers included in the PCR were 60 Vbeta and 13 Jbeta primers. Assay: immunoSEQ multiplex PCR; the TCRdb copy retains only in-frame clones and omits some. In the table there are 100,000 to 150,000 clones, around three quarters of which are singletons. To note about this clone: What it binds is unknown.

Study-level findings and limits: According to a later analysis, most TCR beta chains associated with CMV appeared HLA-restricted. Most TCR sequences were seen very rarely across donors, but some public TCRs occurred in many. A missense variant in DCLRE1C was later tied to TCR beta V- and J-gene trimming.

V gave up 4 bases and J gave up 6 bases; unmatched junction bases: 5. CDR3 length: 13 amino acids. Looked up from germline, CDR1 is LNHDA and CDR2 is SQIVND (reference sequence). Sequencing was performed on PBMCs. The sequence was collected from a man younger than 40 in good health and CMV-seronegative. The J gene is TRBJ2-5, the V gene TRBV19; 7 bases agree with TRBD1. The CDR3 DNA is TGTGCCAGTAGTAGAGGGACAGAACAGACCCAGTACTTC. Translated: CASSRGTEQTQYF.